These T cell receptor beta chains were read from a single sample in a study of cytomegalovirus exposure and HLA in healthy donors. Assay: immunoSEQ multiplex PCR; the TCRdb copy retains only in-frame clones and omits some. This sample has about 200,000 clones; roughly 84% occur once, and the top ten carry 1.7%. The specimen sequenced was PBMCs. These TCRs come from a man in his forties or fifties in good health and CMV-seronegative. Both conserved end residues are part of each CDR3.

CDR3 protein: CASRSQLTNEKLFF
V gene: TRBV6-1
J gene: TRBJ1-4

CDR3 protein: CASSFVGGQNEQYF
V gene: TRBV5-1
J gene: TRBJ2-7

CDR3 protein: CASSLAGVGETQYF
V gene: TRBV27
J gene: TRBJ2-5

CDR3 protein: CASSLLAGVRDTQYF
V gene: TRBV11-2
J gene: TRBJ2-3

CDR3 protein: CAINLQGTQPYGYTF
V gene: TRBV10-3
J gene: TRBJ1-2

CDR3 protein: CASSPPPGYEQFF
V gene: TRBV18
J gene: TRBJ2-1

CDR3 protein: CASSLFGTSGSYEQYF
V gene: TRBV5-4
J gene: TRBJ2-7

CDR3 protein: CASSLATDTQYF
V gene: TRBV5-1
J gene: TRBJ2-3

CDR3 protein: CASSEFRTGGHEQYF
V gene: TRBV10-1
J gene: TRBJ2-7

CDR3 protein: CARTTQGVSSYEQYF
V gene: TRBV19
J gene: TRBJ2-7

CDR3 protein: CASTTLEGLKTQYF
V gene: TRBV5-4
J gene: TRBJ2-5

CDR3 protein: CASSSGQGHSEKLFF
V gene: TRBV28
J gene: TRBJ1-4

CDR3 protein: CASSSGAGGAETQYF
V gene: TRBV5-1
J gene: TRBJ2-5

CDR3 protein: CATSGPRQRQYF
V gene: TRBV15
J gene: TRBJ2-7

CDR3 protein: CASSLDSYTEAFF
V gene: TRBV5-1
J gene: TRBJ1-1

CDR3 protein: CSVRTAISYEQYF
V gene: TRBV29-1
J gene: TRBJ2-7

CDR3 protein: CASSSLQGGVFGELFF
V gene: TRBV11-2
J gene: TRBJ2-2

CDR3 protein: CASSPPERAETQYF
V gene: TRBV5-6
J gene: TRBJ2-5

CDR3 protein: CAISGQGTSSYNEQFF
V gene: TRBV10-3
J gene: TRBJ2-1

CDR3 protein: CAISLVSNQPQHF
V gene: TRBV28
J gene: TRBJ1-5

CDR3 protein: CASSTEGRTAFF
V gene: TRBV6-5
J gene: TRBJ2-1

CDR3 protein: CASMSIGFPVYEAFF
V gene: TRBV19
J gene: TRBJ1-1

CDR3 protein: CASSKTTLSHSGANVLTF
V gene: TRBV18
J gene: TRBJ2-6

CDR3 protein: CSSRQGDRTHNEQFF
V gene: TRBV7-9
J gene: TRBJ2-1

CDR3 protein: CASSLIGDNQPQHF
V gene: TRBV7-9
J gene: TRBJ1-5

CDR3 protein: CASSPGTGSFNYGYTF
V gene: TRBV18
J gene: TRBJ1-2

CDR3 protein: CASSPSQGLSTDTQYF
V gene: TRBV7-3
J gene: TRBJ2-3

CDR3 protein: CASSEGQGARDAEAFF
V gene: TRBV2
J gene: TRBJ1-1

CDR3 protein: CASSPGGTGNTIYF
V gene: TRBV7-3
J gene: TRBJ1-3

CDR3 protein: CASSPAPPSYEQYF
V gene: TRBV18
J gene: TRBJ2-7

CDR3 protein: CASCGRAGAQYF
V gene: TRBV6-1
J gene: TRBJ2-5

CDR3 protein: CASSLSSGSNEQFF
V gene: TRBV11-2
J gene: TRBJ2-1